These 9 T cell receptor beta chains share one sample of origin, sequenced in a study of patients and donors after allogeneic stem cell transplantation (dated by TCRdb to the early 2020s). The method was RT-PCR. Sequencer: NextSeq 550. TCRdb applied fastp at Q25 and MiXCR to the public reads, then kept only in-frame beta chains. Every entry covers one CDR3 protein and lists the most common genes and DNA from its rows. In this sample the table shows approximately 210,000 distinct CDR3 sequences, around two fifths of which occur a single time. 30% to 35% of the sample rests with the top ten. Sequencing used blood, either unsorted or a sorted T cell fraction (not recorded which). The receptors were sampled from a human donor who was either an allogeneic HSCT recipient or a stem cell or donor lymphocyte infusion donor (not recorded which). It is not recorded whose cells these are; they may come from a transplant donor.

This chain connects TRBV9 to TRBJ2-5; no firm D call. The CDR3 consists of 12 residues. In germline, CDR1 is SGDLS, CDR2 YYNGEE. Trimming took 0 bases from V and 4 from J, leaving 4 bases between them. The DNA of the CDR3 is TGTGCCAGCAGCGTAGGTGGAGAGACCCAGTACTTC. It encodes CASSVGGETQYF.

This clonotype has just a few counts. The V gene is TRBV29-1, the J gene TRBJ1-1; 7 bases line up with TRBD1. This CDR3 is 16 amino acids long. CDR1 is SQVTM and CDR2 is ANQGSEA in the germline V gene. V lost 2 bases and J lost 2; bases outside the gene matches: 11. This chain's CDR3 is CSVERTGVPINTEAFF. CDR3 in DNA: TGCAGCGTTGAAAGGACAGGCGTCCCCATTAACACTGAAGCTTTCTTT.

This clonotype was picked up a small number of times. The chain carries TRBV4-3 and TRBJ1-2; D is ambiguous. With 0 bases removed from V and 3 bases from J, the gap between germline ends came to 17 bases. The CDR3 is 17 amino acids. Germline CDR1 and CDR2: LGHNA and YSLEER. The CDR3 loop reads CASSQDERASAYYGYTF. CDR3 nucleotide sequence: TGCGCCAGCAGCCAAGACGAAAGGGCATCGGCTTACTATGGCTACACCTTC.

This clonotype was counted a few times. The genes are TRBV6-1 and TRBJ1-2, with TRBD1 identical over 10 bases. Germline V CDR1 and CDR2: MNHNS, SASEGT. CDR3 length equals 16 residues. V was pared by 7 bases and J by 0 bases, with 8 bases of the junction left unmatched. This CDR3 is CASNPDRGTTNYGYTF. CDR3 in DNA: TGTGCCAGCAATCCGGACAGGGGGACTACTAACTATGGCTACACCTTC.

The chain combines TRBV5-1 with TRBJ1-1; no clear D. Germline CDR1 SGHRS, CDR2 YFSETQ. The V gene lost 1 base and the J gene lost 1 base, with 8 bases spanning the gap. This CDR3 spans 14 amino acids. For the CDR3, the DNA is TGCGCCAGCAGCTTGTCCGGTTGGAACACTGAAGCTTTCTTT. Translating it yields CASSLSGWNTEAFF.

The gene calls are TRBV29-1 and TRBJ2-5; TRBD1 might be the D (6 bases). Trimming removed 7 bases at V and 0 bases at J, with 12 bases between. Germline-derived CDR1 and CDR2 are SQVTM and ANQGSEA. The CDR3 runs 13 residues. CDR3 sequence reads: CSAIWDNQETQYF. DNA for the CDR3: TGCAGCGCTATTTGGGACAACCAAGAGACCCAGTACTTC. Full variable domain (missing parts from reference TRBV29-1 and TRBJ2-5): SAVISQKPSRDICQRGTSLTIQCQVDSQVTMMFWYRQQPGQSLTLIATANQGSEATYESGFVIDKFPISRPNLTFSTLTVSNMSPEDSSIYLCSAIWDNQETQYFGPGTRLLVL.

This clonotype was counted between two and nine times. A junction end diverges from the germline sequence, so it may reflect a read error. The CDR3 reads CASSQIEVLNF. CDR3 coding DNA: TGTGCCAGCAGCCAGATAGAGGTACTCAATTTT. The V and J genes are TRBV3-1 and TRBJ2-3; D gene ambiguous. CDR3 length equals 11 residues. CDR1 LGHDT and CDR2 YNNKEL come from the germline V gene (reference sequence).

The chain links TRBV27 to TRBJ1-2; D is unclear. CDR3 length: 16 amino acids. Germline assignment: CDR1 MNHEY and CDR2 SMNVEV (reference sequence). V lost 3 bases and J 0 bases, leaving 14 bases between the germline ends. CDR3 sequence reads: CASSFRADPTNYGYTF. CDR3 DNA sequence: TGTGCCAGCAGTTTCCGGGCAGACCCAACTAACTATGGCTACACCTTC.

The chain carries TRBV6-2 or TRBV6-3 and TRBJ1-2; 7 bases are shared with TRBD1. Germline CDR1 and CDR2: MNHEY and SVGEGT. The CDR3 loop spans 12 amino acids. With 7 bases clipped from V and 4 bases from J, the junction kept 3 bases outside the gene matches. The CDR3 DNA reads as TGTGCCAGCAAGGGACAGTTCTATGGCTACACCTTC. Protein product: CASKGQFYGYTF.